These 30 T cell receptor beta chains were all obtained from the same sample, sequenced in a study of blood T cell repertoires in COVID-19 (dated by TCRdb to the early 2020s). The library was built by means of the immunoSEQ multiplex PCR assay. Not all clones reach the TCRdb copy of this immuneACCESS table, which keeps in-frame sequences only. Checked studies attribute under half of the gap to unresolved V genes and leave the rest unexplained. A total of approximately 410,000 clones appear in this sample, 86% of them only once. Together, the top ten hold under 1.5% of the sample. The sample was peripheral blood. The receptor source for this set is a woman aged 30 to 39 with active or convalescent COVID-19.

The V call is TRBV6-5, the J call TRBJ1-2; 8 positions agree with TRBD1. Per germline, CDR1 MNHEY and CDR2 SVGAGI. This CDR3 region has 14 residues. After removal of 2 bases from V and 8 bases from J, the junction contained 7 bases not matched to a gene. In DNA, the CDR3 is TGTGCCAGCAGTTACGCCCAGGGGGCGAAAGGCTACACCTTC. This sequence encodes CASSYAQGAKGYTF.

This chain joins TRBV27 and TRBJ1-3; the match to TRBD1 covers 8 bases. Germline V gives CDR1 MNHEY, CDR2 SMNVEV (reference sequence). This CDR3 is built from 14 residues. The V gene end was trimmed by 5 bases and the J gene end by 2 bases; junction bases not matched to a gene: 2. The CDR3: CASSPQGAGNTIYF. DNA for the CDR3: TGTGCCAGCAGTCCACAGGGGGCTGGAAACACCATATATTTT.

CDR3 sequence: CASSHGLEAFF. Written as DNA, the CDR3 is TGCGCCAGCAGCCACGGACTAGAAGCTTTCTTT. This chain joins TRBV4-1 and TRBJ1-1; D gene ambiguous. V lost 3 bases and J lost 8, with 7 bases in between. The CDR3 spans 11 residues. Looked up from germline, CDR1 is MGHRA and CDR2 is YSYEKL.

The J gene is TRBJ2-7, the V gene TRBV6-5; the D gene is possibly TRBD2 (6 bases). V dropped 4 bases and J dropped 3 bases, with 13 bases sitting between them. This CDR3 comprises 14 residues. Germline V gene sequence: CDR1 MNHEY, CDR2 SVGAGI. The CDR3 sequence is CASSLVAVGYEQYF. The CDR3 DNA sequence: TGTGCCAGCAGTTTGGTAGCGGTGGGCTACGAGCAGTACTTC.

The chain couples TRBV2 to TRBJ1-1; tentatively, D is TRBD1 (6 bases). Germline V CDR1 and CDR2: SNHLY, FYNNEI. The V gene lost 5 bases and the J gene lost 0 bases, with 16 bases spanning the gap. The CDR3 totals 16 residues. DNA of the CDR3: TGTGCCAGCAGTCATAGGGCACAGGGCATGAACACTGAAGCTTTCTTT. This codes for CASSHRAQGMNTEAFF. The full variable domain, with the rest looked up from reference TRBV2 and TRBJ1-1, is EPEVTQTPSHQVTQMGQEVILRCVPISNHLYFYWYRQILGQKVEFLVSFYNNEISEKSEIFDDQFSVERPDGSNFTLKIRSTKLEDSAMYFCASSHRAQGMNTEAFFGQGTRLTVV.

The chain is built from TRBV7-6 and TRBJ1-3; D remains unclear. CDR1 is SGHVS and CDR2 is FNYEAQ in the germline V gene. Trimming shortened V by 3 bases and J by 2 bases, and 11 bases separated the two germline ends. The CDR3 has 15 amino acids. CDR3 in DNA: TGTGCCAGCAGCTTGTCTAGCGGAGCTGGAAACACCATATATTTT. It yields the protein CASSLSSGAGNTIYF.

J is TRBJ2-4 and V is TRBV10-2, with TRBD1 as a possible D gene (5 bases). The germline V gene has CDR1 WSHSY and CDR2 SAAADI. V lost 6 bases to trimming and J lost 2 bases, with 11 bases between them. The CDR3 contains 14 residues. CDR3 in amino acids: CASRTSGTKNIQYF. Written as DNA, the CDR3 is TGCGCCAGCAGGACCTCAGGGACCAAAAACATTCAGTACTTC.

The chain joins TRBV19 to TRBJ2-7; TRBD1 aligns across 11 bases. Losses at the gene ends were 5 bases for V and 3 bases for J; bases not matched to a gene: 9. CDR1 and CDR2 from the germline V gene are LNHDA and SQIVND (reference sequence). The CDR3 runs 16 residues. Here the CDR3 DNA reads TGTGCCAGTAGTCCCGGACAGGGGGCAATAAACTACGAGCAGTACTTC. It translates to CASSPGQGAINYEQYF.

CDR3 nucleotides: TGTGCCAGCAGTTACTCGAGGGTAGCGGTAGCTTACGAGCAGTACTTC. This encodes CASSYSRVAVAYEQYF. The J gene is TRBJ2-7, the V gene TRBV6-5, with a weak D call TRBD2 (6 bases). Trimming took off 0 bases at V and 4 bases at J, with 16 bases between the two ends. Germline CDR1 and CDR2: MNHEY and SVGAGI. CDR3 length: 16 residues.

This chain joins TRBV10-3 and TRBJ1-4, with 11 bases fitting TRBD1. There are 14 residues in the CDR3. CDR1 and CDR2 (germline): ENHRY, SYGVKD. V dropped 5 bases and J dropped 8; count of bases not matched to a gene: 4. CDR3 sequence (DNA): TGTGCCATCAGTCGGACAGGGGGCTTGGAAAAACTGTTTTTT. Translated: CAISRTGGLEKLFF.

The chain has TRBV9 and TRBJ1-6; weak D call: TRBD1 (6 bases). V was cut by 0 bases and J by 7 bases, with 11 bases left in between. Germline V gene data show CDR1 as SGDLS and CDR2 as YYNGEE. CDR3 size: 15 residues. CDR3: CASSVAGQGNSPLHF. The CDR3 bases are TGTGCCAGCAGCGTAGCTGGGCAGGGGAATTCACCCCTCCACTTT.

The chain uses TRBV19 and TRBJ1-3; 7 bases are a match to TRBD1. V gave up 4 bases and J gave up 5 bases; unmatched junction bases: 11. The CDR3 is 16 amino acids. CDR1 is LNHDA, CDR2 SQIVND, per germline (reference sequence). CDR3 sequence (DNA): TGTGCCAGTAGTACCACGGGAAGGGGGCTTCGAAACACCATATATTTT. Amino acid sequence: CASSTTGRGLRNTIYF.

The chain carries TRBV19 and TRBJ1-2, with 8 bases lining up with TRBD1. V lost 7 bases to trimming and J lost 2 bases; unmatched junction nucleotides: 9. The CDR3 consists of 15 residues. Germline loops: CDR1 LNHDA, CDR2 SQIVND (reference sequence). This chain's CDR3 is CASTLTGAGNYGYTF. CDR3 sequence (DNA): TGTGCCAGTACTCTGACAGGGGCGGGGAACTATGGCTACACCTTC.

V and J are TRBV5-1 and TRBJ2-7, with D perhaps TRBD2 (6 bases). The CDR3 runs 14 residues. V was pared by 7 bases and J by 1 base, with 15 bases between. Germline V gives CDR1 SGHRS, CDR2 YFSETQ. CDR3 sequence: CASCEGGSSYEQYF. The CDR3 nucleotides read TGCGCCAGCTGCGAGGGAGGCAGTTCCTACGAGCAGTACTTC.

The rearrangement links TRBV30 to TRBJ2-3, with D possibly TRBD2 on 6 matching bases. The CDR3 spans 10 residues. Trimming shortened V by 8 bases and J by 5 bases, and 8 bases separated the two germline ends. Germline CDR1 is GTSNPN and CDR2 is SVGIG (reference sequence). CDR3 amino acids: CAAGLDTQYF. In DNA form, the CDR3 reads TGTGCCGCGGGATTAGATACGCAGTATTTT.

J is TRBJ2-1 and V is TRBV7-7, with 7 nucleotides matching TRBD2. Unmatched junction bases numbered 8, after V lost 2 bases and J lost 7 bases. This CDR3 has 15 residues. Germline values: CDR1 SSHAT, CDR2 FNYEAQ (reference sequence). The CDR3 DNA reads as TGTGCCAGCAGCTTATTTGGGGGGGAAGAGAATGAGCAGTTCTTC. The encoded protein is CASSLFGGEENEQFF.

This clone was recorded only once. The DNA of the CDR3 is TGTGCCAGCAGCCAAAGACAGGGGGATCAGCCCCAGCATTTT. Translated: CASSQRQGDQPQHF. This chain links TRBV16 with TRBJ1-5; 9 nucleotides align to TRBD1. CDR1 KGHSY and CDR2 FQNENV come from the germline V gene. The V and J ends lost 2 bases and 5 bases, in that order; junction bases with no gene match: 1. This CDR3 has 14 amino acids. Drawing the rest from reference TRBV16 and TRBJ1-5, the complete variable domain is GEEVAQTPKHLVRGEGQKAKLYCAPIKGHSYVFWYQQVLKNEFKFLISFQNENVFDETGMPKERFSAKCLPNSPCSLEIQATKLEDSAVYFCASSQRQGDQPQHFGDGTRLSIL.

This clone has a single count. The chain joins TRBV6-5 to TRBJ2-3; possibly TRBD2 for D (6 bases). The CDR3 contains 15 residues. Trimming removed 6 bases from V and 2 bases from J, with 15 bases in between. Looked up from germline, CDR1 is MNHEY and CDR2 is SVGAGI. The CDR3 loop is CASSQVGGPTDTQYF. The DNA of the CDR3 is TGTGCCAGCAGCCAAGTGGGGGGACCCACAGATACGCAGTATTTT.

The chain has TRBV6-5 and TRBJ1-2; D gene uncertain. CDR3 length equals 12 residues. The V end was cut by 4 bases, the J end by 8 bases, with 11 bases between. CDR1 MNHEY and CDR2 SVGAGI come from the germline V gene. The CDR3 sequence is CASSSVDGGYTF. The CDR3 DNA sequence: TGTGCCAGCAGTTCCGTCGATGGCGGCTACACCTTC.

The rearrangement joins TRBV6-5 to TRBJ1-4; TRBD1 aligns across 8 bases. Looked up from germline, CDR1 is MNHEY and CDR2 is SVGAGI. J was trimmed by 8 bases and V by 0 bases; bases with no gene match: 8. This CDR3 region has 16 residues. The CDR3 DNA reads TGTGCCAGCAGTTACTCGCCCAGGGGGCGGGGGGAAAAACTGTTTTTT. This translates into CASSYSPRGRGEKLFF.

This chain joins TRBV6-5 and TRBJ2-2; weak D call: TRBD1 (5 bases). The germline V gene has CDR1 MNHEY and CDR2 SVGAGI. The length of the CDR3 is 15 residues. Trimming left V 7 bases short and J 5 bases short, with 17 bases between. This chain's CDR3 is CASKYLGQVTGELFF. The CDR3 DNA follows: TGTGCCAGCAAATATCTTGGACAAGTAACCGGGGAGCTGTTTTTT.

V usage is TRBV2 and J usage is TRBJ1-1, with 7 bases that match TRBD1. The CDR3 spans 15 residues. Germline CDR1 is SNHLY and CDR2 is FYNNEI. The V segment lost 3 bases and the J segment 1 base; nucleotides outside the gene matches: 5. The CDR3 DNA sequence: TGTGCCAGCAGTGAGCACAGGGGAGGGAACACTGAAGCTTTCTTT. This sequence encodes CASSEHRGGNTEAFF.

The rearrangement joins TRBV5-4 to TRBJ2-7, with a tentative D call TRBD1 (5 bases). The CDR3 covers 15 residues. V was pared by 2 bases and J by 2 bases, with 14 bases between. CDR1 and CDR2 from the germline V gene are SGHNT and YYREEE (reference sequence). The CDR3 DNA is TGTGCCAGCAGCTTACCACAGGCGCAACCCTACGAGCAGTACTTC. As protein: CASSLPQAQPYEQYF.

The chain combines TRBV6-7 with TRBJ1-4; D is unresolved. TRBV6-7 is an ORF, with its function uncertain. This CDR3 has 17 amino acids. V was trimmed by 0 bases and J by 5 bases, leaving 16 bases between them. CDR3 DNA sequence: TGTGCCAGCAGTTACTCTGCAGAGCGGAGGAAAAATGAAAAACTGTTTTTT. The encoded protein is CASSYSAERRKNEKLFF.

This clone was counted once. The chain has TRBV7-9 and TRBJ2-1; D possibly corresponds to TRBD1 (6 bases). This CDR3 region has 15 residues. The V end was cut by 1 base, the J end by 3 bases, with 10 bases between. Germline assignment: CDR1 SEHNR and CDR2 FQNEAQ (reference sequence). The CDR3 nucleotides read TGTGCCAGCAGCTTAGGGGGGCCGAACTACAATGAGCAGTTCTTC. It yields the protein CASSLGGPNYNEQFF.

The chain uses TRBV2 and TRBJ2-4; 7 bases are a match to TRBD1. The CDR3 has 14 amino acids. CDR1 SNHLY and CDR2 FYNNEI come from the germline V gene. Unmatched junction bases numbered 7, after V lost 5 bases and J lost 6 bases. The CDR3: CASSRTGTGNIQYF. The CDR3 DNA is TGTGCCAGCAGTCGGACAGGAACGGGAAACATTCAGTACTTC.

The chain has TRBV4-2 and TRBJ1-1; no clear D gene. CDR1 and CDR2 (germline): LGHNA, YNFKEQ. The germline V and J ends were trimmed by 1 base and 5 bases, with 8 bases remaining between them. CDR3 length: 13 amino acids. The CDR3 is CASSQAEDTEAFF. The CDR3 DNA reads TGTGCCAGCAGCCAAGCGGAGGATACTGAAGCTTTCTTT.

This sequence joins TRBV6-5 and TRBJ2-7; D possibly corresponds to TRBD2 (5 bases). The CDR3 length is 14 residues. V gave up 4 bases and J gave up 2 bases, with 12 bases separating them. Per the germline V gene, CDR1 is MNHEY and CDR2 is SVGAGI. The chain's CDR3 is CASSSLSGPYEQYF. The CDR3 nucleotides are TGTGCCAGCAGTTCCCTCAGCGGCCCCTACGAGCAGTACTTC.

This rearrangement joins TRBV6-5 to TRBJ2-5; 10 positions match TRBD2. The V gene end was trimmed by 4 bases and the J gene end by 4 bases; junction bases not matched to a gene: 6. There are 15 residues in the CDR3. Germline V lookup: CDR1 MNHEY, CDR2 SVGAGI. The CDR3 DNA reads as TGTGCCAGCAGTTTAAACAGCGGGGGGGCAGAGACCCAGTACTTC. Translating gives CASSLNSGGAETQYF.

This clone has just a few counts. This chain joins TRBV18 and TRBJ2-2; D possibly corresponds to TRBD2 (5 bases). The germline CDR1 and CDR2 sequences are KGHSH and LQKENI. The CDR3 length is 13 residues. Trimming stripped 3 bases from V and 4 bases from J, with 6 bases between. CDR3 bases: TGTGCCAGCTCACCGCGGGCCACCGGGGAGCTGTTTTTT. Amino acid sequence: CASSPRATGELFF.